This TCR beta chain emerged from a study of T cells in Graves' hyperthyroidism and ophthalmopathy. This clonotype showed up many times. Ahead of any ophthalmopathy symptoms, the blood sample was obtained at the first diagnosis of hyperthyroidism. In germline, CDR1 is MNHEY, CDR2 SMNVEV (reference sequence). V dropped 0 bases and J dropped 1; count of bases not matched to a gene: 3. The CDR3 has 16 amino acids. Amplification of TCR beta CDR3 regions was performed using RNA transcripts as template. First-round RT-PCR targeting the TCR CDR3 was performed with the HTBI primer set. TCRdb re-called the multiplex PCR reads with MiXCR, one entry per CDR3 protein. Of around 300,000 distinct CDR3 sequences detected, 10% to 15% appear once; the ten largest clones hold almost 8%.

This clonotype originated in a young woman with Graves' hyperthyroidism that later progressed to Graves' ophthalmopathy. V and J are TRBV27 and TRBJ2-1; 7 bases are shared with TRBD2. Material: blood. The CDR3 reads CASSLSAGVSYNEQFF. As DNA, the CDR3 is TGTGCCAGCAGTTTATCGGCGGGAGTATCCTACAATGAGCAGTTCTTC.